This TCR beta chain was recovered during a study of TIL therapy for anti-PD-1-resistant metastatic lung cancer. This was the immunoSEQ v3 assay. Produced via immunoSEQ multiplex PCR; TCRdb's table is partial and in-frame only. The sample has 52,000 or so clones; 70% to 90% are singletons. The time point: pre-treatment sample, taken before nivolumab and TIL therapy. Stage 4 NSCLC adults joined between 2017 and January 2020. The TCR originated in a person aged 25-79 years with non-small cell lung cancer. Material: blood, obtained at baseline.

The CDR3 DNA reads as TGTGCCAGCAGAAATCCCAAGGCTGAGCAGTTCTTC. Its protein is CASRNPKAEQFF. The V call is TRBV7-9, the J call TRBJ2-1; no definite D call. The germline V gene encodes CDR1 SEHNR and CDR2 FQNEAQ (reference sequence). V shed 6 bases and J shed 9 bases, with 12 bases lying between them. The CDR3 has 12 amino acids.